This T cell receptor (beta chain) derives from a study of tumor-infiltrating lymphocytes in primary liver carcinoma. The approximately 17-34 mg bulk tissue piece was not sorted before simultaneous RNA and DNA extraction. Every tumor sample had over 80% viable tumor cells. The germline gives CDR1 SGHRS, CDR2 YFSETQ. This CDR3 is built from 14 residues. Trimming took 3 bases from V and 0 from J; bases not matched to a gene: 3. With respect to this clonotype: A much larger clone differs from this one at a single base, so this may be a read error.

Starting from approximately 500 ng of total RNA, TCR beta cDNA was produced with a primer in the constant region. TCR beta libraries came from three nested multiplex PCR rounds using slightly modified ARM-PCR. The two initial PCR rounds, ten to eleven cycles each, used TRBV1-TRBV30 forward and C-beta reverse primers. TCRdb redid the calling of the multiplex PCR reads with MiXCR, one entry per CDR3 protein. The data show roughly 53,000 distinct CDR3 sequences, 60% to 75% seen once. This clonotype was sampled from a man between 35 and 55 years old with primary liver carcinoma and hepatitis B virus infection. The rearrangement joins TRBV5-1 to TRBJ2-7, with 7 positions matching TRBD2. The specimen sequenced was liver tumor tissue from sampling region 2. Subset specified: tumor region T2, inferior pole. The chain's CDR3 is CASSSGGISYEQYF. The CDR3 coding sequence is TGCGCCAGCAGCTCGGGAGGAATCTCCTACGAGCAGTACTTC.